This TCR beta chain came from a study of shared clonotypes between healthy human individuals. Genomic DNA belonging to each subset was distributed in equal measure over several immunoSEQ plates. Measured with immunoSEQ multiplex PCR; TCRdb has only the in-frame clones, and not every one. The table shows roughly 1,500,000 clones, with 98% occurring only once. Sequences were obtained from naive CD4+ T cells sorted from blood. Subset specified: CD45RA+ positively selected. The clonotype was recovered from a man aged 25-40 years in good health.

The CDR3 DNA reads TGTGCCAGCAGCACCCAGGGTCTTGCCGGGGAGCTGTTTTTT. Amino acids: CASSTQGLAGELFF. The rearrangement uses TRBV5-6 and TRBJ2-2; a possible D gene is TRBD1 (5 bases). Germline loops: CDR1 SGHDT, CDR2 YYEEEE. The CDR3 consists of 14 residues. V shed 4 bases and J shed 6 bases, with 13 bases lying between them. Filled out from reference TRBV5-6 and TRBJ2-2, the complete variable domain reads DAGVTQSPTHLIKTRGQQVTLRCSPKSGHDTVSWYQQALGQGPQFIFQYYEEEERQRGNFPDRFSGHQFPNYSSELNVNALLLGDSALYLCASSTQGLAGELFFGEGSRLTVL.